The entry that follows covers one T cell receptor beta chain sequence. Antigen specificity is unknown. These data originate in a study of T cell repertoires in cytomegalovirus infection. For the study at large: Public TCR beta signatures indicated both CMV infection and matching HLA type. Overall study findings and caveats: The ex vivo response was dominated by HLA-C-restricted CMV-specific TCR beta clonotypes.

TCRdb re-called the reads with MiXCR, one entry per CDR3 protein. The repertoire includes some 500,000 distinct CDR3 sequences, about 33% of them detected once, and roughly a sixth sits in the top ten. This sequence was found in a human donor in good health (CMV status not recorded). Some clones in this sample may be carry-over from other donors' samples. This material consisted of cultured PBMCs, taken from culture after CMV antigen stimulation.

DNA of the CDR3: TGTGCCAGCAGACGGGACAGGGGCGAGCAGTACTTC. This encodes CASRRDRGEQYF. The V call is TRBV6-1, the J call TRBJ2-7; the match to TRBD1 covers 10 bases. With V trimmed by 6 bases and J by 6 bases, 2 bases remained unmatched. CDR3 length: 12 residues. In germline, CDR1 is MNHNS, CDR2 SASEGT.